These 10 T cell receptor beta chains came from one sample sequenced in a study of blood T cell repertoires in COVID-19 (dated by TCRdb to 2020 to 2021). The method behind the library was the immunoSEQ multiplex PCR assay. TCRdb limited this immuneACCESS table to in-frame rearrangements with V and J called. A share of clones is missing; checked studies link under half to unresolved V genes, and the rest is unexplained. The sample table contains more than 250,000 clones; only one count was recorded for over 75% of them. Around 0.67% of the sample is held by the ten biggest clonotypes. The sequencing input was peripheral blood. These receptors were taken from a human donor in a cohort sampled during active COVID-19.

The CDR3, as DNA: TGTGCCAGCAGTTACGTACAGGGAAACGAGCAGTACTTC. It yields the protein CASSYVQGNEQYF. The chain combines TRBV6-6 with TRBJ2-7; D is possibly TRBD1 (6 bases). In germline, CDR1 is MNHNY, CDR2 SVGAGI (reference sequence). Trimming cost V 2 bases and J 5 bases, with 10 bases left between them. This CDR3 contains 13 residues.

CDR3 sequence (DNA): TGTGCCAGCAGTTTCCGGACAGGGGGAAGCTACACCTTC. This gives the protein CASSFRTGGSYTF. The chain employs TRBV27 and TRBJ1-2; 10 positions agree with TRBD1. Germline V CDR1 and CDR2: MNHEY, SMNVEV (reference sequence). The junction had 4 bases not matched to a gene; V was cut back by 3 bases and J by 9 bases. The CDR3 is 13 amino acids.

J is TRBJ2-1 and V is TRBV5-6, with 11 nucleotides matching TRBD2. The germline gives CDR1 SGHDT, CDR2 YYEEEE. V trimming: 3 bases; J trimming: 5 bases; junction bases outside the gene matches: 10. This CDR3 has 17 amino acids. CDR3 loop: CASSSTQLAGANNEQFF. Written as DNA, the CDR3 is TGTGCCAGCAGCTCAACCCAACTAGCGGGAGCTAACAATGAGCAGTTCTTC.

The gene calls are TRBV11-2 and TRBJ2-7; 8 bases fit TRBD2. This CDR3 is built from 15 residues. Trimming cost V 5 bases and J 2 bases; bases outside gene matches: 8. CDR1 is SGHAT and CDR2 is FQNNGV in the germline V gene. The CDR3 nucleotides read TGTGCCAGCAGCGTCTCCGGGACTAGAGCCTACGAGCAGTACTTC. Translating it yields CASSVSGTRAYEQYF.

In DNA, the CDR3 is TGTGCCAGCAGCTTGGCCAGGGGGCAGGGTCAGCCCCAGCATTTT. The encoded protein is CASSLARGQGQPQHF. V is TRBV5-8 and J is TRBJ1-5; 8 nucleotides align to TRBD1. The CDR3 has 15 amino acids. With 0 bases clipped from V and 6 bases from J, the junction kept 5 bases outside the gene matches. Germline CDR1 SGHTS, CDR2 YDEGEE.

This CDR3 is CASSQDRQLAGISYEQYF. In nucleotides, the CDR3 is TGCGCCAGCAGCCAAGATCGCCAGCTAGCGGGAATCTCCTACGAGCAGTACTTC. The chain joins TRBV4-3 to TRBJ2-7; 9 bases line up with TRBD2. Germline V lookup: CDR1 LGHNA, CDR2 YSLEER. The CDR3 loop spans 18 amino acids. Unmatched junction bases numbered 9, after V lost 0 bases and J lost 0 bases.

V gene TRBV25-1 combines with J gene TRBJ2-7; TRBD1 aligns across 7 bases. V lost 4 bases, J lost 2 bases, and 2 bases stayed unmatched. CDR3 length: 13 amino acids. Germline-derived CDR1 and CDR2 are MGHDK and SYGVNS. CDR3 amino acids: CASSGTGPYEQYF. The CDR3, as DNA: TGTGCCAGCAGTGGGACAGGCCCCTACGAGCAGTACTTC.

The genes are TRBV18 and TRBJ1-1, with D possibly TRBD1 on 5 matching bases. This CDR3 is 17 amino acids long. Germline V lookup: CDR1 KGHSH, CDR2 LQKENI. The germline V and J ends were trimmed by 3 bases and 3 bases, with 20 bases remaining between them. CDR3 DNA: TGTGCCAGCTCACCCATTATTTGGGGGGAGGGAGACACTGAAGCTTTCTTT. Its translation: CASSPIIWGEGDTEAFF.

V gene TRBV30 combines with J gene TRBJ1-1; no firm D call. The CDR3 has 13 residues. Germline V gene sequence: CDR1 GTSNPN, CDR2 SVGIG (reference sequence). The V end was cut by 4 bases, the J end by 1 base, with 10 bases between. In nucleotides, the CDR3 is TGTGCCTGGATAAGGGAGAGGAACACTGAAGCTTTCTTT. Protein: CAWIRERNTEAFF. Supplemented by reference TRBV30 and TRBJ1-1, the full variable domain reads SQTIHQWPATLVQPVGSPLSLECTVEGTSNPNLYWYRQAAGRGLQLLFYSVGIGQISSEVPQNLSASRPQDRQFILSSKKLLLSDSGFYLCAWIRERNTEAFFGQGTRLTVV.

This sequence joins TRBV5-8 and TRBJ1-4, with 9 bases matching TRBD1. The ends lost 3 bases at V and 5 bases at J; junction bases unmatched: 11. The CDR3 is 17 residues long. The germline V gene encodes CDR1 SGHTS and CDR2 YDEGEE. The CDR3 DNA reads as TGTGCCAGCAGCTATGGGACCGGGACAGGGACAAATGAAAAACTGTTTTTT. This encodes CASSYGTGTGTNEKLFF.